This is a list of T cell receptor beta chains from one sample in a study of blood T cells in healthy people across ages. TCRdb re-analysed the 5' RACE reads in MiXCR, keeping a single row per CDR3 protein. This repertoire shows 1 million or so distinct CDR3 sequences, 40% to 55% found once; its top ten account for under 20%. The sample was blood. Receptors were obtained from a woman aged 60 to 75 in good health. The CDR3 runs from the conserved cysteine through the conserved F or W. The order of the fields is V gene, CDR3 protein.

TRBV7-4,CASSLPVGVGRSGEKLFF
TRBV10-1,CASSHGSNYEQYF
TRBV12-3/TRBV12-4,CASSPRLAEDTYEQYF
TRBV4-2,CASSQEPTRGALHEQYF
TRBV15,CATSRDDSHTDTQYF
TRBV4-2,CASSHTRTTAREQYF
TRBV14,CASSQEWQGHEQFF
TRBV20-1,CSARQGASADTQYF
TRBV10-3,CAITSGSSNEQFF
TRBV11-2,CASSRGAGFYEQYF